The clone carrying this T cell receptor (beta chain) has only a few counts. The data derive from a study of T-cell memory formation after mild COVID-19. MiXCR, applied by TCRdb to the 5' RACE reads, yields one record per CDR3 protein. The repertoire consists of around 200,000 distinct CDR3 sequences, with 16% occurring once and the leading ten covering 2% to 2.5%. The sequenced sample was PBMCs or a T cell subset sorted from them (not recorded which). This TCR came from an adult woman who had mild COVID-19 (a few samples of this study predate the infection). Cell type and time point are not known.

CDR3 coding DNA: TGTGCCAGCAGCCACATGGACGAGCAGTACTTC. It yields the protein CASSHMDEQYF. The chain has TRBV4-2 and TRBJ2-7, with D unresolved. The CDR3 contains 11 residues. The V gene lost 3 bases and the J gene lost 5 bases, with 5 bases spanning the gap. CDR1 and CDR2 from the germline V gene are LGHNA and YNFKEQ.